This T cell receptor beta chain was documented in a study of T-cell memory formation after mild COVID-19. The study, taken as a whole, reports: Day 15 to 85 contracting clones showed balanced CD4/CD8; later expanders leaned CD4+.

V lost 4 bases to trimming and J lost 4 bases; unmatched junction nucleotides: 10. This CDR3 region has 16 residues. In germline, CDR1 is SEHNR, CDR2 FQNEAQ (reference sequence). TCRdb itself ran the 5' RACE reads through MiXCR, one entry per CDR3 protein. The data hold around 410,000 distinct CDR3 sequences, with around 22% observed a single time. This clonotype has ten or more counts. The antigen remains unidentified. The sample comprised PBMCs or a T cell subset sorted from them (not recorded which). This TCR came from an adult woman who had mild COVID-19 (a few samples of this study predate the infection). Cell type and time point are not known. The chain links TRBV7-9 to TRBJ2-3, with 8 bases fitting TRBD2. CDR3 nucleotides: TGTGCCAGCAGCTCTCTGGATCGGGGGGGGGCAGATACGCAGTATTTT. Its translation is CASSSLDRGGADTQYF.